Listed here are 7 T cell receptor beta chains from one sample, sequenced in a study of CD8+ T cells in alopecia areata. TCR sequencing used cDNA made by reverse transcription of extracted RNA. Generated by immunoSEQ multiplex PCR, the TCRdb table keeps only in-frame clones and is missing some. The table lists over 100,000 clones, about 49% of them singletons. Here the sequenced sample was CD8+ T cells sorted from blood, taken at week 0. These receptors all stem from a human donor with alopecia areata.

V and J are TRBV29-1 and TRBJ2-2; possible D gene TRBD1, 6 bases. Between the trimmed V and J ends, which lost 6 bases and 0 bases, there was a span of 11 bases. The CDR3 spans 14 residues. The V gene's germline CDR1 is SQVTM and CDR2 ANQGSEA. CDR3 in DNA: TGCAGCGTCTCAGGGGTTCCGAACACCGGGGAGCTGTTTTTT. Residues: CSVSGVPNTGELFF.

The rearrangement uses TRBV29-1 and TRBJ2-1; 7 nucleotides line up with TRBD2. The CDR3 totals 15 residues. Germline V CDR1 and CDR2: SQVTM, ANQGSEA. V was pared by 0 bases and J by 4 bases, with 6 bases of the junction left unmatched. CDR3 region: CSVEDRGDGYNEQFF. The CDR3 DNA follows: TGCAGCGTTGAAGATCGGGGGGACGGATACAATGAGCAGTTCTTC.

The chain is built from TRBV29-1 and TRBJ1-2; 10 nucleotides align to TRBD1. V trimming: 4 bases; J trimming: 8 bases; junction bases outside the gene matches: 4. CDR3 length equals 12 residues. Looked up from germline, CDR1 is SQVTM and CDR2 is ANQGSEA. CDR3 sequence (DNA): TGCAGCGTTGCCGGGACAGGGGAAGGCTACACCTTC. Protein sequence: CSVAGTGEGYTF.

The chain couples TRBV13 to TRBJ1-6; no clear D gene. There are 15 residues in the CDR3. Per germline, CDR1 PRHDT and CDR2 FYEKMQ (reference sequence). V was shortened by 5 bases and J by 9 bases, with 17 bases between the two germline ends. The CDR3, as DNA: TGTGCCAGCAGCCCACGCCCGGATATTAGTTCACCCCTCCACTTT. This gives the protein CASSPRPDISSPLHF.

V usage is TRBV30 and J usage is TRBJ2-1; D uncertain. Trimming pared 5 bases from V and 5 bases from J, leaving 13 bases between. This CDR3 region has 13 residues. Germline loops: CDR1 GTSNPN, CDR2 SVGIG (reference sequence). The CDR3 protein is CAWLDSLNNEQFF. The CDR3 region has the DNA TGTGCCTGGCTGGATTCCCTTAACAATGAGCAGTTCTTC.

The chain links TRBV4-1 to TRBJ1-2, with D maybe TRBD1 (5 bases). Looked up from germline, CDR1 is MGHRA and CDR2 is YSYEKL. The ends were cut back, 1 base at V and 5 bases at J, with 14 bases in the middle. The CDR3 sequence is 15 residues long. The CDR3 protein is CASSQGEGDRYGYTF. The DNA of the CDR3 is TGCGCCAGCAGCCAAGGGGAAGGGGATCGGTATGGCTACACCTTC.

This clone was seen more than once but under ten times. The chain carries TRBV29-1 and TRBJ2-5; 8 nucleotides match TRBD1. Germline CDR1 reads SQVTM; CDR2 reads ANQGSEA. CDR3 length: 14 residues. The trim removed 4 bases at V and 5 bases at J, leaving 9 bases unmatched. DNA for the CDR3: TGCAGCGTTGCCGATACGACAGGGGTGGAGACCCAGTACTTC. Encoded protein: CSVADTTGVETQYF.